The entry below describes one T cell receptor (beta chain). Its antigen is not known. This CDR3 spans 15 amino acids. Germline CDR1 and CDR2: MGHRA and YSYEKL. The J segment lost 5 bases and the V segment lost 4 bases, leaving 8 bases of the junction unmatched. The data were taken from a study of beta chain features in type 1 diabetes. Broader study findings: PCR could preferentially amplify shorter templates, alike in patients and controls. The VDJ junctions of type 1 diabetes patients carried fewer insertions and more deletions.

Markers CD45RO/CCR7/CD25/CD127/CD95/CD27 served to sort CD4+ naive, central memory, regulatory and stem cell-like memory cells. Since all of the isolated RNA was reverse transcribed, expressed TCRB transcripts were what got sequenced. Deep immunoSEQ sequencing covered naive, central memory and regulatory T cell samples. TCRdb's table, derived via immunoSEQ multiplex PCR, lists solely in-frame clones and lacks some. This table has approximately 200,000 clones, 9% to 10% appearing once. Sequencing was done on a sample of naive CD4+ T cells from blood. V and J are TRBV4-1 and TRBJ2-7; the match to TRBD1 covers 10 bases. The sequence derives from a woman aged 18-29 years in good health. DNA for the CDR3: TGCGCCAGCAGCCCAACCGGGACAGGGGTACACGAGCAGTACTTC. Its protein is CASSPTGTGVHEQYF.